This is a list of T cell receptor beta chains from one sample in a study of Graves' ophthalmopathy and Graves' hyperthyroidism. TCRdb redid the calling of the multiplex PCR reads with MiXCR, one entry per CDR3 protein. This sample has 200,000 to 250,000 distinct CDR3 sequences, with around 42% found just once. Sequenced material: peripheral blood. The origin of the receptors is an adult man with Graves' ophthalmopathy. Both conserved end residues are part of each CDR3. A D gene is named only where the DNA matches it firmly. The listing skips clone size in some rows; elsewhere it reads once, few, many or a size class.

j_call clone_size d_call cdr3_length v_call cdr3_aa cdr3_nt
TRBJ1-5 few NA 11 TRBV6-1 CASSPGQPQHF TGTGCCAGCAGCCCAGGTCAGCCCCAGCATTTT
TRBJ1-1 NA NA 12 TRBV25-1 CASSPLNTEAFF TGTGCCAGCAGCCCTCTGAACACTGAAGCTTTCTTT
TRBJ1-5 few NA 19 TRBV2 CASSPGFMRTFGGNQPQHF TGTGCCAGCAGTCCTGGCTTCATGCGGACATTTGGAGGGAATCAGCCCCAGCATTTT
TRBJ2-2 once NA 15 TRBV24-1 CATSVRGHATGELFF TGTGCCACCAGTGTCCGGGGGCATGCAACCGGGGAGCTGTTTTTT
TRBJ2-5 NA TRBD2 16 TRBV7-6 CASSSTLGGAGETQYF TGTGCTAGCAGCTCCACCCTCGGGGGGGCTGGGGAGACCCAGTACTTC
TRBJ2-7 few NA 13 TRBV4-1 CASSEGGDYEQYF TGTGCCAGCAGTGAAGGCGGGGACTACGAGCAGTACTTC
TRBJ1-4 few NA 14 TRBV19 CASRAGSTNEKLFF TGTGCCAGTAGAGCGGGATCAACTAATGAAAAACTGTTTTTT
TRBJ2-5 few NA 16 TRBV20-1 CSARDEVAGTSETQYF TGCAGTGCTAGAGATGAGGTGGCGGGAACTTCAGAGACCCAGTACTTC
TRBJ2-7 few TRBD2 20 TRBV11-2 CASSLKSQGTSGSGWYEQYF TGTGCCAGCAGCCTAAAAAGTCAGGGGACTAGCGGGAGTGGCTGGTACGAGCAGTACTTC
TRBJ2-5 few NA 14 TRBV9 CASSVGRYQETQYF TGTGCCAGCAGCGTAGGCAGGTACCAAGAGACCCAGTACTTC